These T cell receptor beta chains were read from a single sample in a study of cytomegalovirus exposure and HLA in healthy donors. Sequencing was performed with immunoSEQ multiplex PCR; in TCRdb, only in-frame clones are kept and a portion is missing. The sample lists 100,000 to 150,000 clones, roughly 80% occurring once. Input material: PBMCs. The origin of the receptors is a man aged 18 to 30 in good health and CMV-seropositive. CDR3s include the opening cysteine and the closing phenylalanine or tryptophan. The order of the fields is clone size, J gene, D gene, V gene, CDR3 DNA, CDR3 protein. The D gene is left open where the match is weak. Some rows have no size entry. The others give once, few or many, or a class for an expanded clone.

.	TRBJ2-2	TRBD2	TRBV4-2	TGTGCCAGCAGCCTAGGGACTAGCGGGGGTGGCGGGGAGCTGTTTTTT	CASSLGTSGGGGELFF
.	TRBJ2-7	.	TRBV2	TGTGCCAGCAGTGAAGCGAGGGTGGATCTCTCCTACGAGCAGTACTTC	CASSEARVDLSYEQYF
.	TRBJ2-7	TRBD2	TRBV5-6	TGTGCCAGCAGCTTCGTAGCGGGGGGCTACGAGCAGTACTTC	CASSFVAGGYEQYF
.	TRBJ1-5	TRBD1	TRBV2	TGTGCCAGCAGTGTACTACAGGGGACCGATGGCAATCAGCCCCAGCATTTT	CASSVLQGTDGNQPQHF
.	TRBJ1-1	.	TRBV29-1	TGCAGCGTTGAACCCCGACAGGTCGAGCCCTGGGGAGCTTTCTTT	CSVEPRQVEPWGAFF
.	TRBJ2-7	.	TRBV11-2	TGTGCCAGCAGCTTTACGGCAGGGGCGGCCTACGAGCAGTACTTC	CASSFTAGAAYEQYF
.	TRBJ2-3	TRBD1	TRBV9	TGTGCCAGCACTACAGGGGGAGGCACAGATACGCAGTATTTT	CASTTGGGTDTQYF
.	TRBJ2-3	TRBD2	TRBV30	TGTGCCTGGAGTCCGGGACTAGCGGGAGTAGATACGCAGTATTTT	CAWSPGLAGVDTQYF
.	TRBJ2-4	.	TRBV5-1	TGCGCCAGCAGCCCTACAGTGACCCGAGATCTTCTAGCCAAAAACATTCAGTACTTC	CASSPTVTRDLLAKNIQYF
few	TRBJ2-1	TRBD1	TRBV27	TGTGCCAGCAGTCTGGACAGGGGATCTAGGCAGTTCTTC	CASSLDRGSRQFF
.	TRBJ1-1	.	TRBV12-5	TGTGCTAGTGGTTTCGGGGGAGGAGGGAACACTGAAGCTTTCTTT	CASGFGGGGNTEAFF
.	TRBJ1-2	TRBD1	TRBV27	TGTGCCAGCAGTTCGGACAGGGGCGTAGGTGGCTACACCTTC	CASSSDRGVGGYTF
.	TRBJ2-2	.	TRBV6-1	TGTGCCAGCAGTGACCAGTTCACCGGGGAGCTGTTTTTT	CASSDQFTGELFF
.	TRBJ2-2	.	TRBV18	TGTGCCAGCTCACTTCAGGGGCTCACCGGGGAGCTGTTTTTT	CASSLQGLTGELFF
.	TRBJ1-6	.	TRBV5-6	TGTGCCAGCAGCTTGGTCGGGGGGCTGGATTCACCCCTCCACTTT	CASSLVGGLDSPLHF
once	TRBJ2-1	TRBD2	TRBV27	TGTGCCAGCAGTTTATTTAACTTTCCAGCGGGGAGAAGCTCCTACAATGAGCAGTTCTTC	CASSLFNFPAGRSSYNEQFF
.	TRBJ2-3	.	TRBV25-1	TGTGCCAGCATTGGAGGGTCTAGCACAGATACGCAGTATTTT	CASIGGSSTDTQYF
.	TRBJ2-1	.	TRBV19	TGTGCCAGTAGTATAGCTGGCGGAGACAATGAGCAGTTCTTC	CASSIAGGDNEQFF
once	TRBJ1-1	TRBD1	TRBV13	TGTGCCAGCAGCTTTGGACAGGGGAACACTGAAGCTTTCTTT	CASSFGQGNTEAFF
.	TRBJ2-2	TRBD1	TRBV7-3	TGTGCCAGCAGCTTCTTACCGGGACAGGGGAACACCGGGGAGCTGTTTTTT	CASSFLPGQGNTGELFF
.	TRBJ2-2	.	TRBV28	TGTGCCAGCAGTTTACTAGCAAAGGGGAACACCGGGGAGCTGTTTTTT	CASSLLAKGNTGELFF
.	TRBJ2-5	TRBD2	TRBV7-2	TGTGCCAGCAGCTTTTGGCTAGCGGGGGAAGAGACCCAGTACTTC	CASSFWLAGEETQYF
.	TRBJ1-1	.	TRBV20-1	TGCAGTGCTAGACGTACAGGGGAAGCTTTCTTT	CSARRTGEAFF